This TCR beta chain was identified during a study of blood T cell repertoires in COVID-19 (dated by TCRdb to 2020 to 2021). About the full investigation: Collaborator samples came from the United States, Italy and Spain and covered acute and convalescent phases of COVID-19. The prospective study material was composed of cDNA or gDNA derived from T cells, B-cell-depleted T cells, or PBMCs. Subjects who had been exposed to COVID-19, were actively infected with it, or had recovered from it provided the deeply sampled blood TCRbeta repertoires that made up the dataset. The repertoires were released in a freely available public database intended as a resource for research on the immune response to SARS-CoV-2. Samples came from the ongoing ImmuneRACE study (first 160 participants) plus 1,254 subjects from 6 global collaborators. The sample metadata nearly always contained a de-identified subject ID, COVID-19 status, age in years and sex. Where available, HLA class I and class II types were obtained from metadata supplied by the sample provider rather than from assay-based typing. What the research found in general, with its limitations: Clinical and demographic metadata were provided uncurated, with the amount varying by source and participant.

The collaborating institutions used their own protocols to collect whole blood in K2EDTA tubes. For TCRbeta analysis, collaborators shipped samples as frozen whole blood, isolated PBMCs, or DNA extracted from either of those sample types. The immunoSEQ Assay, a bias-controlled multiplex PCR, was used to amplify TCRbeta CDR3 regions from genomic DNA. The original pipeline was this. Nucleated cell counts per sample were estimated from amplification of reference gene primers within the assay. To quantify the absolute abundance of each unique TCRbeta CDR3 rearrangement, sequence reads were collapsed and filtered. Productive Simpson clonality was computed per sample as the square root of Simpson's diversity index over productive rearrangements. TCRdb obtained this table from immuneACCESS and retained in-frame rearrangements with V and J assigned. These tables miss some clones; where compared with another copy, unresolved V genes account for less than half of the shortfall, and the remainder is unexplained. The V and J calls and the clone size are those of that table, but D and trimming were determined from the DNA. A total of about 170,000 clones appear in this sample, 85% to 90% of them only once. The ten largest clones add up to 3.7% of the sample.

Concerning this clone itself: This clone's antigen is unknown. Base qualities are not provided; no much larger clone lies one nucleotide away.

V and J are trimmed by 8 bases and 6 bases, and the gene matches miss 6 bases of the junction. Its CDR3 holds 13 amino acids, cysteine through phenylalanine. Only the CDR3 DNA stays, 39 bases, in frame from base 1. The germline V gene provides CDR1 MGHDK and CDR2 SYGVNS. The rearrangement combines TRBV25-1 with TRBJ2-1; TRBD1 matches 8 bases in the middle. The source material was peripheral blood. The receptor was derived from a man in his late teens or twenties with active or convalescent COVID-19. The CDR3 region has the sequence CASYADRGNEQFF. The DNA sequence follows: TGTGCCAGCTATGCCGACAGGGGCAATGAGCAGTTCTTC.